The next 29 T cell receptor beta chains were all read from a single sample in a study of shared T cell receptors in the human thymus. Using immunoSEQ multiplex PCR, the repertoire was profiled, and TCRdb retains in-frame clones only, with some absent. Of about 660,000 clones in the sample, over 75% were seen once. The data were also submitted as part of a second study, on human thymus T cells.

Source material: thymocytes. The source is a boy younger than two with a congenital heart defect.

The J gene is TRBJ1-1, the V gene TRBV6-1, with 10 bases fitting TRBD1. The CDR3 is 14 residues long. CDR1 and CDR2 (germline): MNHNS, SASEGT. Trimming cost V 5 bases and J 4 bases; bases outside gene matches: 4. CDR3 in amino acids: CASSHRDRGTEAFF. CDR3 bases: TGTGCCAGCAGTCACCGGGACAGGGGCACTGAAGCTTTCTTT.

A few counts support this clone. This chain links TRBV5-6 with TRBJ2-7; 10 bases fit TRBD2. V shed 0 bases, J shed 6 bases, and the junction held 15 bases outside the gene matches. The CDR3 spans 18 residues. Germline V lookup: CDR1 SGHDT, CDR2 YYEEEE. The CDR3 protein is CASSLGGTSVNNSAEQYF. For the CDR3, the DNA is TGTGCCAGCAGCTTGGGAGGGACTAGCGTCAATAATTCTGCCGAGCAGTACTTC.

The chain is built from TRBV5-1 and TRBJ1-1; D gene uncertain. CDR1 SGHRS and CDR2 YFSETQ come from the germline V gene. Trimming cost V 4 bases and J 1 base, with 17 bases left between them. CDR3 length: 16 residues. This chain's CDR3 is CASSEVAITRNTEAFF. CDR3 coding DNA: TGCGCCAGCAGCGAGGTGGCGATCACAAGGAACACTGAAGCTTTCTTT.

The V gene is TRBV7-8, the J gene TRBJ2-7; 8 bases align to TRBD1. V lost 5 bases, J lost 2 bases, and 8 bases stayed unmatched. This CDR3 spans 15 amino acids. In germline, CDR1 is SGHVS, CDR2 FQNEAQ. The CDR3 is CASSTRQGFPYEQYF. DNA for the CDR3: TGTGCCAGCAGCACCAGACAGGGGTTCCCCTACGAGCAGTACTTC. Full variable domain (outside the CDR3, taken from reference TRBV7-8 and TRBJ2-7): GAGVSQSPRYKVAKRGQDVALRCDPISGHVSLFWYQQALGQGPEFLTYFQNEAQLDKSGLPSDRFFAERPEGSVSTLKIQRTQQEDSAVYLCASSTRQGFPYEQYFGPGTRLTVT.

This chain links TRBV6-5 with TRBJ2-7; 11 positions match TRBD2. The trim removed 6 bases at V and 5 bases at J, leaving 9 bases unmatched. The germline gives CDR1 MNHEY, CDR2 SVGAGI. The CDR3 runs to 15 residues. CDR3 loop: CASRQPGLAVHEQYF. In nucleotides, the CDR3 is TGTGCCAGCAGGCAGCCGGGACTAGCGGTCCACGAGCAGTACTTC.

The chain employs TRBV5-6 and TRBJ2-5; TRBD2 agrees at 9 bases. CDR3 length equals 15 residues. Germline lookup yields CDR1 SGHDT and CDR2 YYEEEE. With V trimmed by 1 base and J by 4 bases, 5 bases remained unmatched. The CDR3 coding sequence is TGTGCCAGCAGCTTGATGGGCGGGAGGGCAGAGACCCAGTACTTC. As protein: CASSLMGGRAETQYF.

This rearrangement joins TRBV18 to TRBJ1-3; a weak D match, TRBD1 (5 bases). The CDR3 has 16 amino acids. Between the trimmed V and J ends, which lost 2 bases and 1 base, there was a span of 12 bases. Germline-derived CDR1 and CDR2 are KGHSH and LQKENI. CDR3 coding DNA: TGTGCCAGCTCACCAATCGACAGAAGTTCTGGAAACACCATATATTTT. Residues: CASSPIDRSSGNTIYF.

This chain uses TRBV5-1 with TRBJ2-1; 8 positions agree with TRBD2. CDR1 is SGHRS and CDR2 is YFSETQ in the germline V gene. J was trimmed by 5 bases and V by 0 bases; bases with no gene match: 4. The CDR3 contains 15 residues. In nucleotides, the CDR3 is TGCGCCAGCAGCTTGGTACTAGCGGCTAACAATGAGCAGTTCTTC. It yields the protein CASSLVLAANNEQFF.

This clone was detected only once. The rearrangement links TRBV27 to TRBJ2-1; weak D call: TRBD2 (5 bases). The CDR3 runs 14 residues. Trimming removed 3 bases from V and 4 bases from J, with 10 bases in between. Germline V gives CDR1 MNHEY, CDR2 SMNVEV (reference sequence). The CDR3 DNA reads as TGTGCCAGCAGTTTTTCCGGGGTTTACAATGAGCAGTTCTTC. Residues: CASSFSGVYNEQFF.

V usage is TRBV28 and J usage is TRBJ1-1; 11 nucleotides align to TRBD1. The CDR3 consists of 17 residues. The germline CDR1 and CDR2 sequences are MDHEN and SYDVKM. Trimming at V came to 6 bases and at J to 4 bases, leaving 13 bases not matched to a gene. The CDR3 here is CASRKDRGLGVCTEAFF. DNA for the CDR3: TGTGCCAGCAGAAAGGACAGGGGGCTAGGGGTTTGCACTGAAGCTTTCTTT. The variable domain in full, with the rest retrieved from reference TRBV28 and TRBJ1-1, is DVKVTQSSRYLVKRTGEKVFLECVQDMDHENMFWYRQDPGLGLRLIYFSYDVKMKEKGDIPEGYSVSREKKERFSLILESASTNQTSMYLCASRKDRGLGVCTEAFFGQGTRLTVV.

This sequence joins TRBV14 and TRBJ1-1; TRBD1 is a possible D gene (5 bases). The V and J ends lost 3 bases and 11 bases respectively, with 16 bases between them. The CDR3 runs 13 residues. Per germline, CDR1 SGHDN and CDR2 FVKESK. CDR3 nucleotide sequence: TGTGCCAGCAGCCACCAATTAAGACAGCCGGCTTTCTTT. Encoded protein: CASSHQLRQPAFF.

This chain uses TRBV28 with TRBJ2-3, with 8 bases aligning to TRBD2. Germline V gene lookup returns CDR1 MDHEN and CDR2 SYDVKM. V lost 7 bases and J lost 3; bases outside the gene matches: 21. The CDR3 contains 19 residues. The CDR3 sequence: CASTSPRTSSTSCTDTQYF. The CDR3 DNA reads TGTGCCAGCACCTCCCCCCGGACTAGCTCCACCTCCTGTACAGATACGCAGTATTTT.

This rearrangement joins TRBV10-3 to TRBJ1-3, with TRBD1 identical over 10 bases. This CDR3 is 17 amino acids long. V shed 2 bases, J shed 0 bases, and the junction held 4 bases outside the gene matches. Germline CDR1 ENHRY, CDR2 SYGVKD. In nucleotides, the CDR3 is TGTGCCATCAGTGAGGGGACAGGGGTAAACTCTGGAAACACCATATATTTT. Translated, it gives CAISEGTGVNSGNTIYF.

The V gene is TRBV10-1, the J gene TRBJ2-7; 11 nucleotides align to TRBD2. The CDR3 has 12 amino acids. The ends lost 7 bases at V and 6 bases at J; junction bases unmatched: 2. CDR1 WNHNN and CDR2 SYGVQD come from the germline V gene (reference sequence). The CDR3 loop reads CASKGTSGEQYF. The CDR3 DNA sequence: TGCGCCAGCAAGGGGACTAGCGGCGAGCAGTACTTC.

This chain joins TRBV27 and TRBJ1-1, with TRBD1 identical over 7 bases. CDR1 and CDR2 (germline): MNHEY, SMNVEV (reference sequence). Trimming removed 5 bases from V and 4 bases from J; junction bases left unmatched: 4. CDR3 length equals 13 residues. The CDR3 nucleotides read TGTGCCAGCAGTATTCCAGGGGGCACTGAAGCTTTCTTT. Amino acids: CASSIPGGTEAFF.

This sequence joins TRBV13 and TRBJ2-5, with 9 bases matching TRBD2. The V gene's germline CDR1 is PRHDT and CDR2 FYEKMQ (reference sequence). Losses at the gene ends were 3 bases for V and 4 bases for J; bases not matched to a gene: 12. This CDR3 is built from 17 residues. CDR3 sequence reads: CASSFGRGGPPGETQYF. The CDR3 nucleotides are TGTGCCAGCAGCTTCGGGCGGGGGGGCCCGCCGGGAGAGACCCAGTACTTC.

This clone was found a few times. The CDR3: CAWTGQTRGSYNEQFF. In DNA, the CDR3 is TGTGCCTGGACCGGCCAGACTAGGGGCTCCTACAATGAGCAGTTCTTC. The rearrangement uses TRBV30 and TRBJ2-1; the D gene is possibly TRBD2 (6 bases). Germline V gene lookup returns CDR1 GTSNPN and CDR2 SVGIG (reference sequence). The CDR3 sequence is 16 residues long. The V end was cut by 4 bases, the J end by 0 bases, with 16 bases between.

V usage is TRBV11-2 and J usage is TRBJ2-7; no clear D. Trimming took off 5 bases at V and 6 bases at J, with 14 bases between the two ends. The CDR3 is 13 residues long. Germline values: CDR1 SGHAT, CDR2 FQNNGV. The CDR3: CASSPARPGEQYF. Here the CDR3 DNA reads TGTGCCAGCAGCCCGGCCCGCCCGGGCGAGCAGTACTTC.

CDR3 residues: CASSLTGTGTYEQYF. The CDR3 nucleotides are TGCGCCAGCAGCCTTACCGGGACAGGGACTTACGAGCAGTACTTC. The chain employs TRBV4-1 and TRBJ2-7, with 9 bases identical to TRBD1. The V and J ends lost 4 bases and 4 bases, in that order; junction bases with no gene match: 8. The CDR3 runs 15 residues. Germline CDR1 is MGHRA and CDR2 is YSYEKL.

The chain is built from TRBV1 and TRBJ2-7; TRBD2, the table's D call, lacks a check against the DNA. TRBV1 is labeled a pseudogene. The CDR3 consists of 18 residues. CDR3 in DNA: TGCACCAGCAGCCAAGATCGCGGGCGTAGCGGGGGGCAATACGAGCAGTACTTC. Its translation: CTSSQDRGRSGGQYEQYF.

This clone was picked up one time. The J gene is TRBJ2-3, the V gene TRBV28; 12 nucleotides line up with TRBD2. The CDR3 length is 20 residues. Trimming removed 5 bases from V and 0 bases from J; junction bases left unmatched: 15. The germline V gene encodes CDR1 MDHEN and CDR2 SYDVKM. The CDR3 reads CASSLRLAGAVNFSTDTQYF. DNA for the CDR3: TGTGCCAGCAGTCTCCGACTAGCGGGGGCCGTAAACTTTAGCACAGATACGCAGTATTTT.

This clone appeared a single time. The rearrangement uses TRBV28 and TRBJ2-2, with 11 nucleotides matching TRBD2. The CDR3 spans 16 residues. Unmatched junction bases numbered 6, after V lost 2 bases and J lost 7 bases. CDR1 MDHEN and CDR2 SYDVKM come from the germline V gene. The CDR3: CASSLQLAGEIGELFF. The CDR3 DNA is TGTGCCAGCAGTTTACAACTAGCGGGGGAAATCGGGGAGCTGTTTTTT.

The J gene is TRBJ2-7, the V gene TRBV7-8; 11 nucleotides align to TRBD2. Germline V CDR1 and CDR2: SGHVS, FQNEAQ. The trim removed 5 bases at V and 4 bases at J, leaving 4 bases unmatched. There are 14 residues in the CDR3. The CDR3 region is CASSPGTSGYEQYF. The CDR3 coding sequence is TGTGCCAGCAGCCCGGGGACTAGCGGTTACGAGCAGTACTTC.

The rearrangement links TRBV7-6 to TRBJ2-2; perhaps TRBD1 as D (6 bases). The CDR3 length is 18 residues. Germline CDR1 is SGHVS and CDR2 is FNYEAQ. V was pared by 5 bases and J by 5 bases, with 24 bases between. The chain's CDR3 is CASSPETATGIGTGELFF. The CDR3 region has the DNA TGTGCCAGCAGCCCCGAAACCGCAACAGGGATAGGGACCGGGGAGCTGTTTTTT.

This rearrangement joins TRBV19 to TRBJ2-3, with D perhaps TRBD1 (6 bases). The germline V gene encodes CDR1 LNHDA and CDR2 SQIVND (reference sequence). The CDR3 length is 14 residues. V lost 6 bases and J lost 4, with 14 bases in between. CDR3 DNA: TGTGCCAGTAGGAGGAAGAAGGGGGCAGATACGCAGTATTTT. It yields the protein CASRRKKGADTQYF.

The gene calls are TRBV27 and TRBJ1-6; a weak D match, TRBD1 (5 bases). Deletions cut 6 bases from V and 0 bases from J, with 18 bases between. This CDR3 has 18 residues. Germline assignment: CDR1 MNHEY and CDR2 SMNVEV (reference sequence). The CDR3: CASSPTPPGLSYNSPLHF. CDR3 bases: TGTGCCAGCAGCCCCACCCCACCGGGACTCTCCTATAATTCACCCCTCCACTTT.

The chain joins TRBV6-1 to TRBJ2-3; 8 bases line up with TRBD2. The CDR3 has 15 amino acids. Germline V lookup: CDR1 MNHNS, CDR2 SASEGT. Trimming at V came to 11 bases and at J to 1 base, leaving 11 bases not matched to a gene. CDR3 amino acids: CAAKGTSWGTDTQYF. The CDR3 region has the DNA TGTGCCGCAAAGGGGACTAGTTGGGGCACAGATACGCAGTATTTT.

Regarding this clone: One end of the junction is discordant with germline, which a read error may explain. This CDR3 is CASSWGPGQGNEELFF. CDR3 coding DNA: TGTGCCAGCAGCTGGGGGCCGGGACAGGGCAATGAAGAACTGTTTTTT. This chain links TRBV5-6 with TRBJ1-4; 9 positions agree with TRBD1. Germline-derived CDR1 and CDR2 are SGHDT and YYEEEE. The CDR3 totals 16 residues.

The count of this clone is one. The rearrangement links TRBV27 to TRBJ1-5; 8 nucleotides line up with TRBD1. Germline V gene data show CDR1 as MNHEY and CDR2 as SMNVEV (reference sequence). V lost 7 bases, J lost 2 bases, and 7 bases stayed unmatched. CDR3 length: 15 amino acids. The CDR3 sequence is CASTADRGGNQPQHF. DNA of the CDR3: TGTGCCAGCACCGCTGACAGGGGCGGCAATCAGCCCCAGCATTTT.